Sequencing of this T cell receptor (beta chain) was carried out in a study of blood T cell repertoires in COVID-19. Assay used: immunoSEQ multiplex PCR; TCRdb lists only in-frame clones, some missing. The profile shows approximately 240,000 clones, approximately 82% of them singletons. Sequenced: peripheral blood. The sequence was collected from a woman at least 80 years old with active or convalescent COVID-19.

The CDR3 DNA follows: TGTGCCAGCAGCCTTAGCGGGGGGATAGATACGCAGTATTTT. Its protein product is CASSLSGGIDTQYF. The rearrangement joins TRBV7-9 to TRBJ2-3; TRBD2 matches 10 bases. Germline V gives CDR1 SEHNR, CDR2 FQNEAQ (reference sequence). With V trimmed by 5 bases and J by 5 bases, 4 bases remained unmatched. There are 14 residues in the CDR3.